A single T cell receptor beta chain is shown here with its context. Its specificity is not known. The record originates from a study of cytomegalovirus exposure and HLA in healthy donors. Study findings and constraints: According to the study, roughly 180 TCR beta chains were cytomegalovirus-associated. Reports credit the classifier with highly specific, highly sensitive diagnosis of cytomegalovirus status.

Produced via immunoSEQ multiplex PCR; TCRdb's table is partial and in-frame only. The sample carries about 360,000 clones, about nine tenths recorded once. Sequencing used PBMCs. The TCR originated in a woman younger than 35 in good health and CMV-seronegative.

CDR3 DNA: TGCGCCAGCAGCTTGCGAGGACAGGGGGCGTCCGGGGCCAACGTCCTGACTTTC. Translation: CASSLRGQGASGANVLTF. The chain is built from TRBV5-1 and TRBJ2-6; TRBD1 aligns across 11 bases. From germline, CDR1 is SGHRS and CDR2 YFSETQ. The CDR3 runs 18 residues. The V gene end was trimmed by 1 base and the J gene end by 4 bases; junction bases not matched to a gene: 7.